This T cell receptor beta chain was found in a study of blood T cells in healthy people across ages. Findings of the study overall: Higher diversity, along with more naive CD4+ cells, distinguished long-lived donors from aged donors. Researchers report that TCR beta diversity correlated strongly with naive T cell percentage. Significant beta diversity loss was already apparent by age approximately 40, declining roughly linearly.

The use of a sample-barcoded 5' primer and a J-beta primer mix characterized a second PCR of 7 to 11 cycles. A single record per CDR3 protein comes from TCRdb applying MiXCR to the 5' RACE reads. The sample includes about 700,000 distinct CDR3 sequences, about 34% of them seen just once. This clonotype was picked up a small number of times. Its antigen is undetermined. CDR3 length: 12 amino acids. Deletions cut 5 bases from V and 13 bases from J, with 15 bases between. Germline-derived CDR1 and CDR2 are MNHEY and SVGAGI. V usage is TRBV6-5 and J usage is TRBJ2-4, with D unresolved. The sequence came from a woman aged 80 or over in good health. The specimen was blood. CDR3 nucleotides: TGTGCCAGCAGTCCGACCCCCGGAGAGCAGTACTTC. Its translation is CASSPTPGEQYF.